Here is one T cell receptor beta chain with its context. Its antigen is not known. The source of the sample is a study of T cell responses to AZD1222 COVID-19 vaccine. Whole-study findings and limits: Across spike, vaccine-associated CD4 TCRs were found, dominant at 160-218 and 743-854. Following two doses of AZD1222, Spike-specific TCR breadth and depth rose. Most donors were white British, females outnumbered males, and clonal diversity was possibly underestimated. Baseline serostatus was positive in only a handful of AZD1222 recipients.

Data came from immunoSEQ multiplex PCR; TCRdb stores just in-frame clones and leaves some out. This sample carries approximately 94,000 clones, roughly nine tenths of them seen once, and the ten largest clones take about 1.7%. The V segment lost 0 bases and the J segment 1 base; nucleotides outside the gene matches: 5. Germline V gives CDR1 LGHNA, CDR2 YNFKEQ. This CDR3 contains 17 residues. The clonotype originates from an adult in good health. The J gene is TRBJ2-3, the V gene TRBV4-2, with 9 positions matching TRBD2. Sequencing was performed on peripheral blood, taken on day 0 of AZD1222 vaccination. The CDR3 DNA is TGTGCCAGCAGCCAAGATGAGGGCGGGAGGGGCACAGATACGCAGTATTTT. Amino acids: CASSQDEGGRGTDTQYF.